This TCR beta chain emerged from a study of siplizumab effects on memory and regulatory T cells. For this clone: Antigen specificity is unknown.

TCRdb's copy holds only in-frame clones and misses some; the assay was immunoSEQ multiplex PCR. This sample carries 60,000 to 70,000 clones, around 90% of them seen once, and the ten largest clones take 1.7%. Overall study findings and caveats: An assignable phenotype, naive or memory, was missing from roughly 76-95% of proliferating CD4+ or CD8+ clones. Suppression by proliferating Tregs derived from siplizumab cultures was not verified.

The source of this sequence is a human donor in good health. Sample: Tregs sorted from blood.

The CDR3 nucleotides read TGTGCCAGTATAGGTCCAGGGAAAAATGGCTACACCTTC. This sequence encodes CASIGPGKNGYTF. The chain recombines TRBV19 with TRBJ1-2, with D maybe TRBD1 (5 bases). Trimming cost V 7 bases and J 6 bases, with 15 bases left between them. This CDR3 has 13 residues. The germline V gene has CDR1 LNHDA and CDR2 SQIVND (reference sequence). The full variable domain, with the rest looked up from reference TRBV19 and TRBJ1-2, is DGGITQSPKYLFRKEGQNVTLSCEQNLNHDAMYWYRQDPGQGLRLIYYSQIVNDFQKGDIAEGYSVSREKKESFPLTVTSAQKNPTAFYLCASIGPGKNGYTFGSGTRLTVV.